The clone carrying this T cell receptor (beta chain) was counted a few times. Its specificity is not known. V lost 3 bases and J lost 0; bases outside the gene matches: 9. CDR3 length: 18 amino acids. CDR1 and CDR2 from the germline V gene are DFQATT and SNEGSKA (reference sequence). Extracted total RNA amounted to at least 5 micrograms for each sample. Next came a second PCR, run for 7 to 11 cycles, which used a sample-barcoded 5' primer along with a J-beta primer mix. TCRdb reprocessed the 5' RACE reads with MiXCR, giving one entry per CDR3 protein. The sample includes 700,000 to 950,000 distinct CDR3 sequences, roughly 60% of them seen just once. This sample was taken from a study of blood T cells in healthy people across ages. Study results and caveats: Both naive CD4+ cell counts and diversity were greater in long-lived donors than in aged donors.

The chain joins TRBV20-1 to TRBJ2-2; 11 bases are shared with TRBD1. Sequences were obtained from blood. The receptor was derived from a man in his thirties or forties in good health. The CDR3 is CSARDRGLRTANTGELFF. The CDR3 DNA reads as TGCAGTGCTAGGGACAGGGGGCTACGAACCGCGAACACCGGGGAGCTGTTTTTT.